These T cell receptor beta chains were read from a single sample in a study of T cells in Graves' hyperthyroidism and ophthalmopathy. MiXCR, run by TCRdb on the multiplex PCR reads, gives a single entry per CDR3 protein. Of more than 650,000 distinct CDR3 sequences listed, 13% to 15% are singletons. Sequenced sample: blood. Receptors originate from a woman in her late teens or twenties with Graves' hyperthyroidism. Both conserved end residues are part of each CDR3. Each record gives: V gene, J gene, D gene, clone size, CDR3 DNA, CDR3 protein. A D gene is named only where the DNA matches it firmly. Expanded clones are given a class, and other clones once, few, many or no size at all.

v_call: TRBV12-3/TRBV12-4
j_call: TRBJ1-1
d_call: -
clone_size: many
cdr3_nt: TGTGCCAGCAGACCCAGACAGATCATGAACACTGAAGCTTTCTTT
cdr3_aa: CASRPRQIMNTEAFF

v_call: TRBV11-2
j_call: TRBJ2-7
d_call: -
clone_size: many
cdr3_nt: TGTGCCAGCAATCCCCTCGGAGGGCCGTACGAGCAGTACTTC
cdr3_aa: CASNPLGGPYEQYF

v_call: TRBV7-9
j_call: TRBJ1-2
d_call: -
clone_size: few
cdr3_nt: TGTGCCAGCAGCTTAGAATTAGTGACGATGGATGGCTACACCTTC
cdr3_aa: CASSLELVTMDGYTF

v_call: TRBV28
j_call: TRBJ1-1
d_call: -
clone_size: -
cdr3_nt: TGTGCCAGCAGTTTCGAGGGATTGGGGGGCACTGAAGCTTTCTTT
cdr3_aa: CASSFEGLGGTEAFF

v_call: TRBV2
j_call: TRBJ2-1
d_call: -
clone_size: many
cdr3_nt: TGTGCCAGCAGTGAAGCGCTGCCTAGCTACGGCAATGAGCAGTTCTTC
cdr3_aa: CASSEALPSYGNEQFF

v_call: TRBV7-2
j_call: TRBJ2-4
d_call: TRBD2
clone_size: many
cdr3_nt: TGTGCCAGCAGCTTCCCTGGCGGGAGGACACAAAACATTCAGTACTTC
cdr3_aa: CASSFPGGRTQNIQYF

v_call: TRBV29-1
j_call: TRBJ2-1
d_call: -
clone_size: many
cdr3_nt: TGCAGCGTAGTTGAGCTGGGCGATGAGCAGTTCTTC
cdr3_aa: CSVVELGDEQFF

v_call: TRBV7-9
j_call: TRBJ1-2
d_call: -
clone_size: few
cdr3_nt: TGTGCCAGCACCCAAGACAGCTATGGCTACACCTTC
cdr3_aa: CASTQDSYGYTF

v_call: TRBV15
j_call: TRBJ2-7
d_call: -
clone_size: -
cdr3_nt: TGTGCCACCCGTGCGGGGGCGAGCCAGGGCGGCGAGCAGTACTTC
cdr3_aa: CATRAGASQGGEQYF

v_call: TRBV7-3
j_call: TRBJ2-6
d_call: TRBD2
clone_size: -
cdr3_nt: TGTGCCAGCAGCCCCGGGGGGGGGGGCCAACGTCCTGACTTT
cdr3_aa: CASSPGGGGQRPDF

v_call: TRBV28
j_call: TRBJ2-1
d_call: TRBD1
clone_size: many
cdr3_nt: TGTGCCAGCAGATCCTCCACCGGGACAGGGATTTACGGGGACAATGAGCAGTTCTTC
cdr3_aa: CASRSSTGTGIYGDNEQFF

v_call: TRBV30
j_call: TRBJ1-5
d_call: TRBD1
clone_size: many
cdr3_nt: TGTGCCTGGAGTGACGACAGGGGAAGCAATCAGCCCCAGCATTTT
cdr3_aa: CAWSDDRGSNQPQHF

v_call: TRBV28
j_call: TRBJ1-5
d_call: TRBD1
clone_size: many
cdr3_nt: TGTGCCAGCAGTTCCTTTGGACAGGGGGATCAGCCCCAGCATTTT
cdr3_aa: CASSSFGQGDQPQHF

v_call: TRBV12-5
j_call: TRBJ2-1
d_call: -
clone_size: many
cdr3_nt: TGTGCTAGTGGTTTGATATACAATGAGCAGTTCTTC
cdr3_aa: CASGLIYNEQFF

v_call: TRBV6-1
j_call: TRBJ1-1
d_call: TRBD1
clone_size: few
cdr3_nt: TGTGCCAGCAGCGCGGGACAGGTCCACACTGAAGCTTTCTTT
cdr3_aa: CASSAGQVHTEAFF

v_call: TRBV20-1
j_call: TRBJ2-1
d_call: TRBD2
clone_size: many
cdr3_nt: TGCAGTGCCCGACTAGCGGGCAATGAGCAGTTCTTC
cdr3_aa: CSARLAGNEQFF

v_call: TRBV28
j_call: TRBJ2-1
d_call: -
clone_size: -
cdr3_nt: TGTGCCAGCAGTTCAATTTATGGGGGCCTACCCTACGAGCAGTTCTTC
cdr3_aa: CASSSIYGGLPYEQFF

v_call: TRBV29-1
j_call: TRBJ2-1
d_call: -
clone_size: few
cdr3_nt: TGCAGCGTTGATAGGGGTGGCAATGAGCAGTTCTTC
cdr3_aa: CSVDRGGNEQFF

v_call: TRBV9
j_call: TRBJ2-1
d_call: -
clone_size: few
cdr3_nt: TGTGCCAGCAGCTCTTCGGATCTGGGCAATGAGCAGTTCTTC
cdr3_aa: CASSSSDLGNEQFF

v_call: TRBV5-5
j_call: TRBJ2-6
d_call: TRBD1
clone_size: -
cdr3_nt: TGTGCCAGCAGCTTAGGGACAGGGATCTCTGGGGCCAACGTCCTGACTTTC
cdr3_aa: CASSLGTGISGANVLTF

v_call: TRBV9
j_call: TRBJ2-1
d_call: -
clone_size: -
cdr3_nt: TGTGCCAGCAGCGTAGCTGGCGGCCCCTCCTCCTACAATGAGCAGTTCTTC
cdr3_aa: CASSVAGGPSSYNEQFF

v_call: TRBV20-1
j_call: TRBJ1-2
d_call: -
clone_size: -
cdr3_nt: TGCAGTGCTAGAGATCTTAGGACGGAGCTCTATGGCTACACCTTC
cdr3_aa: CSARDLRTELYGYTF

v_call: TRBV4-1
j_call: TRBJ1-1
d_call: TRBD1
clone_size: -
cdr3_nt: TGCGCCAGCAGCCAAGAGCCGGGACAGAACCCTGAAGCTTTCTTT
cdr3_aa: CASSQEPGQNPEAFF

v_call: TRBV5-5
j_call: TRBJ1-4
d_call: -
clone_size: -
cdr3_nt: TGTGCCAGCAGCTTTGAAAGACCCCAGACAACTAATGAAAAACTGTTTTTT
cdr3_aa: CASSFERPQTTNEKLFF

v_call: TRBV28
j_call: TRBJ1-5
d_call: -
clone_size: few
cdr3_nt: TGTGCCAGCAGTTCCGGGGCGGATAGCAATCAGCCCCAGCATTTT
cdr3_aa: CASSSGADSNQPQHF